One and the same sample provided the 13 T cell receptor beta chains below, sequenced in a study of molecular identifiers for immune sequencing clone quantification. Each CDR3 protein gets one entry after TCRdb re-called the PCR reads with MiXCR. The sample has some 10,000 distinct CDR3 sequences; 15% to 20% are singletons. Sequencing was carried out using naive CD8+ T cells from blood, with Jurkat cell RNA spiked in. This sample's subset: FACS-sorted CD8+CD4-CCR7+CD45RA+ naive T cells. All receptors come from a human donor in good health. Some libraries in this study had Jurkat cell RNA spiked in.

Relative to its sample, this clonotype is medium-sized (0.01 to 0.1%). A read error may account for a junction end that differs from germline. V gene TRBV3-1 combines with J gene TRBJ2-5; D is perhaps TRBD1 or TRBD2 (5 bases each). CDR3 length: 11 residues. CDR1 is LGHDT and CDR2 is YNNKEL in the germline V gene (reference sequence). This chain's CDR3 is CASSHGTLQLF. The DNA of the CDR3 is TGTGCCAGCAGCCACGGGACCCTCCAGCTCTTC.

Ten or more counts support this clonotype. V usage is TRBV5-4 and J usage is TRBJ1-4; D remains ambiguous. Germline CDR1 and CDR2: SGHNT and YYREEE (reference sequence). The CDR3 is 16 amino acids. The ends were cut back, 1 base at V and 3 bases at J, with 13 bases in the middle. DNA for the CDR3: TGTGCCAGCAGCTTGTCGCCCAGAGGGTCTAATGAAAAACTGTTTTTT. Translated: CASSLSPRGSNEKLFF. Drawing the rest from reference TRBV5-4 and TRBJ1-4, the complete variable domain is ETGVTQSPTHLIKTRGQQVTLRCSSQSGHNTVSWYQQALGQGPQFIFQYYREEENGRGNFPPRFSGLQFPNYSSELNVNALELDDSALYLCASSLSPRGSNEKLFFGSGTQLSVL.

This clonotype came up many times. The genes are TRBV7-9 and TRBJ2-7; D is ambiguous. Germline CDR1 and CDR2: SEHNR and FQNEAQ (reference sequence). The CDR3 runs to 13 residues. The V end was cut by 7 bases, the J end by 3 bases, with 13 bases between. The DNA of the CDR3 is TGTGCCAGCACCCCCGGGCTTCTCTACGAGCAGTACTTC. Residues: CASTPGLLYEQYF.

This clonotype was detected many times. The CDR3 spells CASSLDGGPGYEQYF. DNA of the CDR3: TGTGCCAGCAGCTTGGATGGAGGGCCAGGCTACGAGCAGTACTTC. V gene TRBV5-4 combines with J gene TRBJ2-7, with D perhaps matching TRBD2 (6 bases). The CDR3 contains 15 residues. V was cut by 0 bases and J by 3 bases, with 13 bases left in between. Per the germline V gene, CDR1 is SGHNT and CDR2 is YYREEE (reference sequence).

Remarks on this clonotype: A much larger clone lies a single base off, so this may be a read error. The conserved phenylalanine or tryptophan normally closing the CDR3 is absent here, so this likely arose from a read error. It is unclear where the CDR3 begins or ends on the DNA, so no DNA is shown, and the CDR3 is as TCRdb lists it. The rearrangement links TRBV4-1 to TRBJ2-7; TRBD2 reflects the table's D call only, with no check against the DNA. The CDR3 is 13 amino acids in total, end residues counted. The germline CDR1 and CDR2 sequences are MGHRA and YSYEKL. This CDR3 is CASSHTPVGEVSL.

Details on this clonotype: With a much larger clone just one base away, this may be a read error. The chain couples TRBV11-2 to TRBJ2-5; weak D call: TRBD1 (5 bases). CDR1 and CDR2 (germline): SGHAT, FQNNGV. This CDR3 has 16 residues. V lost 5 bases and J 1 base, leaving 17 bases between the germline ends. The CDR3 bases are TGTGCCAGCAGCCCGACTCCAGGGTCCCTCCAAGAGACCCAGTACTTC. It yields the protein CASSPTPGSLQETQYF.

In its sample, this clonotype was seen a few times. A read error may account for a junction end that differs from germline. J is TRBJ2-7 and V is TRBV19; TRBD1 aligns across 7 bases. Germline CDR1 LNHDA, CDR2 SQIVND (reference sequence). The CDR3 has 15 amino acids. CDR3 nucleotides: TGTGCCAGTAGTCCGCGACAGGGTTCCGAATACGGGCAGTACTTC. This encodes CASSPRQGSEYGQYF.

By proportion, this clonotype is medium-sized (0.01 to 0.1%). V usage is TRBV28 and J usage is TRBJ1-2; TRBD1 matches 7 bases. The V gene's germline CDR1 is MDHEN and CDR2 SYDVKM. With 2 bases clipped from V and 0 bases from J, the junction kept 0 bases outside the gene matches. The CDR3 is 14 residues long. CDR3 region: CASSLGTANYGYTF. The CDR3 DNA is TGTGCCAGCAGTTTAGGGACAGCTAACTATGGCTACACCTTC.

This clonotype is medium-sized within its sample. Because the CDR3's place on the DNA is in doubt, the DNA is left out and the CDR3 is given as listed by TCRdb. The V gene is TRBV29-1, the J gene TRBJ1-1. The CDR3 sequence runs 13 residues, both termini included. Germline lookup yields CDR1 SQVTM and CDR2 ANQGSEA. CDR3 amino acids: CSVELSGVAEAFF.

The sample holds many counts of this clonotype. The chain uses TRBV6-5 and TRBJ2-1, with TRBD2 matching 15 bases. The CDR3 runs to 17 residues. J lost 4 bases, V lost 4 bases, and 5 bases had no gene match. Germline V CDR1 and CDR2: MNHEY, SVGAGI. The CDR3 coding sequence is TGTGCCAGCAGTTGGACTAGCGGGGGGGCCCCTTACAATGAGCAGTTCTTC. It specifies CASSWTSGGAPYNEQFF.

This clonotype was counted at least ten times. The chain links TRBV18 to TRBJ1-1; 12 bases map to TRBD1. Losses at the gene ends were 3 bases for V and 5 bases for J; bases not matched to a gene: 13. CDR3 size: 18 residues. Germline-derived CDR1 and CDR2 are KGHSH and LQKENI. The CDR3 DNA reads as TGTGCCAGCTCACCGCCCATCCGGGACAGGGGGCCGGGGACTGAAGCTTTCTTT. It encodes CASSPPIRDRGPGTEAFF.

This clonotype qualifies as medium-sized. The chain employs TRBV5-6 and TRBJ2-1; 8 nucleotides agree with TRBD2. J was trimmed by 12 bases and V by 4 bases; bases with no gene match: 12. The V gene's germline CDR1 is SGHDT and CDR2 YYEEEE. This CDR3 has 14 amino acids. CDR3 amino acids: CASSPALAGQPQFF. Here the CDR3 DNA reads TGTGCCAGCAGCCCGGCCTTAGCGGGACAACCGCAGTTCTTC. Supplemented by reference TRBV5-6 and TRBJ2-1, the full variable domain reads DAGVTQSPTHLIKTRGQQVTLRCSPKSGHDTVSWYQQALGQGPQFIFQYYEEEERQRGNFPDRFSGHQFPNYSSELNVNALLLGDSALYLCASSPALAGQPQFFGPGTRLTVL.

This clonotype was observed a handful of times. Just one base apart from a much larger clone, this may be a read error. This chain links TRBV10-3 with TRBJ2-5, with D hard to call. The CDR3 length is 14 residues. Per the germline V gene, CDR1 is ENHRY and CDR2 is SYGVKD. The CDR3 region is CATSESLGQETQYF. In DNA, the CDR3 is TGTGCCACCAGTGAGTCTCTCGGCCAAGAGACCCAGTACTTC.